This TCR beta chain was profiled in a study of shared clonotypes between healthy human individuals. Study outcomes and limitations: Naive subsets, compared against memory subsets, generally had larger estimated richness values. Lower generation probabilities were found for non-shared clonotypes than for those shared by all four donors. Four donors shared about 5% of their naive CD4 clonotypes.

The naive CD8 fraction comprised CD45RO-negative cells positively selected for CCR7 and excluded terminally differentiated effector memory CD45RA+ cells. Comment on this clone: Its antigen remains unknown.

Assay: immunoSEQ multiplex PCR; the TCRdb copy retains only in-frame clones and omits some. The sample lists more than 2 million clones; about 94% were seen once. Trimming stripped 3 bases from V and 7 bases from J, with 14 bases between. The CDR3 length is 13 residues. The germline gives CDR1 SGHDT, CDR2 YYEEEE. The chain carries TRBV5-6 and TRBJ2-7, with D possibly matching TRBD2 (6 bases). The sample consisted of naive CD8+ T cells sorted from blood. The TCR originated in a man younger than 35 in good health. The CDR3 reads CASSWGDGGEQYF. In DNA form, the CDR3 reads TGTGCCAGCAGCTGGGGGGACGGAGGAGAGCAGTACTTC.